Listed below are T cell receptor beta chains from one sample, sequenced in a study of CD8 T cells in Susac syndrome. One entry per CDR3 protein, called by TCRdb with MiXCR from the immunoSEQ multiplex PCR reads. The repertoire holds tens of thousands of distinct CDR3 sequences, with about 93% as singletons. The sample was CD8+ T cells from PBMCs. These receptors were taken from a human donor in good health. The CDR3 runs from the conserved cysteine through the conserved F or W. The order of the fields is J gene, V gene, clone size, D gene, CDR3 DNA, CDR3 protein. D genes are given only for firm matches. Not every row has a clone size; where given, it reads once, few, many or a size class.

TRBJ2-1 TRBV4-1 NA NA TGCGCCAGCAGCCAAGGCGGCGGGTGGAGCTCCTACAATGAGCAGTTCTTC CASSQGGGWSSYNEQFF
TRBJ1-1 TRBV7-8 once NA TGTGCCAGCAGTCCCGCGGTGGGCTTTGAAGCTTTCTTT CASSPAVGFEAFF
TRBJ2-3 TRBV7-9 NA NA TGTGCCAGCAGGTTTCCGGGGAGTCCAGATACGCAGTATTTT CASRFPGSPDTQYF
TRBJ2-1 TRBV29-1 NA NA TGCAGCGTTGGAGGTGGGGTTAGTGAGCAGTTCTTC CSVGGGVSEQFF
TRBJ1-5 TRBV10-3 NA NA TGTGCCATCAGTGACAGCTACAATCAGCCCCAGCATTTT CAISDSYNQPQHF
TRBJ1-1 TRBV19 NA NA TGTGCCAGTAGCGCTGACAGGAGGACGAACACTGAAGCTTTCTTT CASSADRRTNTEAFF
TRBJ2-5 TRBV28 NA NA TGTGCCAGCAGTTTCCTTAGGACAGCGAAAGAGACCCAGTACTTC CASSFLRTAKETQYF
TRBJ1-2 TRBV7-2 NA NA TGTGCCAGCAGCTTAGATTGGGAAACTAACTATGGCTACACCTTC CASSLDWETNYGYTF
TRBJ2-2 TRBV12-3/TRBV12-4 few NA TGTGCCAGCTCAGCCGGGGAGCTGTTTTTT CASSAGELFF
TRBJ2-3 TRBV7-9 NA NA TGTGCCAGCAGGAATCCTCCCAGCGGAGCGGTTACCACAGATACGCAGTATTTT CASRNPPSGAVTTDTQYF
TRBJ2-1 TRBV11-2 NA TRBD2 TGTGCCAGCAGCCCTGTACTAGCGGGCTCCTACAATGAGCAGTTCTTC CASSPVLAGSYNEQFF
TRBJ2-3 TRBV4-1 NA NA TGCGCCAGCAGCTCCGGGAATCCCCTCGGCACAGATACGCAGTATTTT CASSSGNPLGTDTQYF
TRBJ2-7 TRBV7-9 NA TRBD2 TGTGCCAGCAGCGACGGGAGGGGGGCTACCTACGAGCAGTACTTC CASSDGRGATYEQYF